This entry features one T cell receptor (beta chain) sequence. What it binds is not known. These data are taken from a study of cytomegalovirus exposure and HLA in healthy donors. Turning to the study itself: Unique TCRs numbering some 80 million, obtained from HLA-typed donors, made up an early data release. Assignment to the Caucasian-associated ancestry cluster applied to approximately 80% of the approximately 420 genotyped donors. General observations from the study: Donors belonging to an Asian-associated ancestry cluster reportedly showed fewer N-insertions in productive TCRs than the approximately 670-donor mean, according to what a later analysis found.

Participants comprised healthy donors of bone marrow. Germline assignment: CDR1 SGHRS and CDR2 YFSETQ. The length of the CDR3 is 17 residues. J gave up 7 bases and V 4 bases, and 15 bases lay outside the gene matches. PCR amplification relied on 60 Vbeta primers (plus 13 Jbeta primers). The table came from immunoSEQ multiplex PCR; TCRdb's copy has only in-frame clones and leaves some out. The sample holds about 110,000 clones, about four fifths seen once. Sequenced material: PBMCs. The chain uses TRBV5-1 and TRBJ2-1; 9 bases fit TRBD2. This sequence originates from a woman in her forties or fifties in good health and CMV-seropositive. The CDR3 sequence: CASSLGFRAGGLNEQFF. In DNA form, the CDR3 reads TGCGCCAGCAGCCTGGGGTTTAGGGCGGGGGGGCTGAATGAGCAGTTCTTC.